In its sample, the clone carrying this T cell receptor (beta chain) was seen many times. Antigen unknown. The data belong to a study of Ad26.COV2.S vaccination and SARS-CoV-2 variants. Study observations and caveats: Vaccine recipients and placebo recipients showed similar non-spike TCR breadth. Estimates derived from TCR breadth and depth analyses may have underestimated total T cell responses.

There are 15 residues in the CDR3. The germline V gene has CDR1 SGHVS and CDR2 FNYEAQ. Between the trimmed V and J ends, which lost 1 base and 9 bases, there was a span of 16 bases. Some clones are missing from TCRdb's copy, which holds only in-frame ones; the method was immunoSEQ multiplex PCR. Counted here are about 350,000 clones, 70% to 90% occurring once; the ten biggest clones make up 2.5% to 3.5%. The treatment: roughly 18 received Ad26.COV2.S at low or high dose, single or two shots; about 5 received placebo; per-sample allocation not given. The investigators took samples on day 63 after the first vaccine or placebo injection.

The TCR originated in a person aged 18-60 years who received the Ad26.COV2.S COVID-19 vaccine or a placebo. The sequences come from peripheral blood, collected in a trial of Ad26.COV2.S vaccine versus placebo. The gene calls are TRBV7-6 and TRBJ2-1, with D possibly being TRBD2 (5 bases). The CDR3, as DNA: TGTGCCAGCAGCTTAGAGGCTAGCTGGGGTAGTGAGCAGTTCTTC. Its translation is CASSLEASWGSEQFF.